The TCR beta chain under discussion was sequenced for a study of T cell changes during pregnancy in multiple sclerosis. The CDR3 totals 14 residues. Germline CDR1 is MNHEY and CDR2 is SVGAGI. The ends were cut back, 7 bases at V and 2 bases at J, with 14 bases in the middle. The repertoire was sequenced with immunoSEQ multiplex PCR; TCRdb's copy has only in-frame clones and lacks some. The table has some 14,000 clones, 85% to 95% seen once; the top ten hold 2.8%. This sequence originates from a female donor in good health, enrolled as a control in a pregnancy study. The specimen comprised peripheral blood, sampled in the second trimester of pregnancy. The gene calls are TRBV6-5 and TRBJ2-5, with D possibly TRBD1 on 5 matching bases. Written as DNA, the CDR3 is TGTGCCAGCACCAGGGCCAGTATGCAAGAGACCCAGTACTTC. Protein sequence: CASTRASMQETQYF.